These T cell receptor beta chains were read from a single sample in a study of shared clonotypes between healthy human individuals. The method was immunoSEQ multiplex PCR; TCRdb's version includes in-frame clones alone and lacks a portion of them. The data show over 2,000,000 clones, with approximately 92% seen just once and around 1.8% held by the top ten. The sequenced sample was naive CD8+ T cells from PBMCs. These receptors were collected from a man between 18 and 35 years old in good health. Some clones in this sample may be carry-over from other donors' samples. The CDR3 runs from the conserved cysteine through the conserved F or W. A D gene is named only where the DNA matches it firmly. Rows may omit the clone size; those that give it use once, few, many or a size class.

CDR3aa | CDR3nt | v_gene | abundance | d_gene | j_gene
CASSLLTANTGELFF | TGTGCCAGCAGTTTGTTGACAGCGAACACCGGGGAGCTGTTTTTT | TRBV27 | NA | NA | TRBJ2-2
CASSPADRGLNHEQYF | TGTGCCAGCAGTCCCGCCGACAGGGGGCTAAATCACGAGCAGTACTTC | TRBV28 | NA | TRBD1 | TRBJ2-7
CASSYVTSGIEQFF | TGTGCCAGCAGTTACGTGACTAGCGGGATTGAGCAGTTCTTC | TRBV6-5 | once | TRBD2 | TRBJ2-1
CASSQNYRGGEETQYF | TGCGCCAGCAGCCAGAACTACAGGGGGGGGGAAGAGACCCAGTACTTC | TRBV4-1 | NA | NA | TRBJ2-5
CASSLSGTGYNEQFF | TGTGCCAGCAGTTTATCCGGGACAGGGTACAATGAGCAGTTCTTC | TRBV27 | NA | TRBD1 | TRBJ2-1
CASSRERVPREQYF | TGCGCCAGCAGTCGGGAAAGGGTCCCCCGAGAGCAGTACTTC | TRBV23-1 | NA | NA | TRBJ2-7
CASSSRDIHPYEQYF | TGTGCCAGCAGCTCTCGGGACATCCACCCCTACGAGCAGTACTTC | TRBV7-2 | NA | NA | TRBJ2-7
CSVVGLAGLPLGEQYF | TGCAGCGTTGTAGGGCTAGCGGGACTTCCCCTCGGCGAGCAGTACTTC | TRBV29-1 | NA | TRBD2 | TRBJ2-7
CAWSWTGWEGEQYF | TGTGCCTGGAGCTGGACAGGGTGGGAAGGAGAGCAGTACTTC | TRBV30 | NA | TRBD1 | TRBJ2-7
CASSDGTVRRNTIYF | TGTGCCAGTAGCGACGGGACAGTTCGACGAAACACCATATATTTT | TRBV19 | NA | TRBD1 | TRBJ1-3
CASSLPGGLAEQYF | TGTGCCAGCAGCTTGCCAGGGGGCCTTGCCGAGCAGTACTTC | TRBV7-9 | NA | TRBD1 | TRBJ2-7
CASSYSSGRLSYEQYF | TGTGCCAGCAGTTACAGTAGCGGGAGGCTTTCCTACGAGCAGTACTTC | TRBV6-5 | NA | TRBD2 | TRBJ2-7
CASTHSWGSDGELFF | TGTGCCAGCACCCACTCGTGGGGCTCGGACGGGGAGCTGTTTTTT | TRBV6-5 | NA | NA | TRBJ2-2
CASSPGLAGGNPFYEQYF | TGCGCCAGCAGCCCCGGACTAGCGGGAGGGAACCCGTTCTACGAGCAGTACTTC | TRBV5-1 | NA | TRBD2 | TRBJ2-7
CASRERGWNEQFF | TGTGCCAGCAGAGAGCGGGGTTGGAATGAGCAGTTCTTC | TRBV11-1 | NA | TRBD2 | TRBJ2-1
CASSSTSGSPSRWFF | TGTGCCAGCAGCTCGACTAGCGGGAGCCCCTCTCGATGGTTCTTC | TRBV7-6 | NA | TRBD2 | TRBJ2-1
CAWSVQGETEAFF | TGTGCCTGGAGTGTACAGGGGGAAACTGAAGCTTTCTTT | TRBV30 | NA | TRBD1 | TRBJ1-1
CASRRQESYEQYF | TGTGCCAGCAGACGACAGGAGTCCTACGAGCAGTACTTC | TRBV14 | NA | NA | TRBJ2-7
CASSSRYQETQYF | TGTGCCAGCAGTTCCCGGTACCAAGAGACCCAGTACTTC | TRBV27 | NA | NA | TRBJ2-5
CASSLPPLYNEQFF | TGTGCCAGCAGCTTACCCCCTTTGTACAATGAGCAGTTCTTC | TRBV7-3 | NA | NA | TRBJ2-1
CASSDTRSSYNEQFF | TGTGCCAGCAGTGATACCCGAAGCTCCTACAATGAGCAGTTCTTC | TRBV6-4 | NA | NA | TRBJ2-1
CASSLDHTDTQYF | TGTGCCAGCAGCTTAGACCACACAGATACGCAGTATTTT | TRBV7-9 | NA | NA | TRBJ2-3
CASSKDRGNEKLFF | TGTGCCAGCAGCAAGGACAGGGGCAATGAAAAACTGTTTTTT | TRBV28 | NA | TRBD1 | TRBJ1-4
CASSLGVEGEQFF | TGTGCCAGCAGCTTGGGGGTTGAGGGCGAGCAGTTCTTC | TRBV5-6 | NA | NA | TRBJ2-1
CASSLGHTSTDTQYF | TGTGCCAGCAGTTTAGGCCATACTAGCACAGATACGCAGTATTTT | TRBV27 | NA | NA | TRBJ2-3
CASSLSIRATYEQYF | TGTGCCAGCAGTTTATCGATAAGGGCTACCTACGAGCAGTACTTC | TRBV27 | NA | NA | TRBJ2-7
CASKSLWDRRETQYF | TGTGCCAGCAAGTCTTTGTGGGATAGGCGGGAGACCCAGTACTTC | TRBV28 | NA | NA | TRBJ2-5
CASSIGERELDTQYF | TGTGCCAGTAGTATAGGGGAGCGGGAGTTAGATACGCAGTATTTT | TRBV19 | once | TRBD2 | TRBJ2-3
CASSTDAGAGDTIYF | TGTGCCAGCAGTACCGACGCGGGGGCCGGGGACACCATATATTTT | TRBV27 | NA | NA | TRBJ1-3
CASSSQGSTEAFF | TGTGCCAGTAGTTCTCAGGGGTCCACTGAAGCTTTCTTT | TRBV19 | NA | NA | TRBJ1-1
CASNSGFSNQPQHF | TGTGCCAGCAATTCTGGGTTTAGCAATCAGCCCCAGCATTTT | TRBV10-3 | NA | NA | TRBJ1-5
CASSPPDGYGYTF | TGCGCCAGCAGCCCGCCGGACGGGTATGGCTACACCTTC | TRBV4-3 | NA | NA | TRBJ1-2
CASSLSREIGEQFF | TGTGCCAGCAGTTTATCGCGGGAGATCGGTGAGCAGTTCTTC | TRBV28 | NA | TRBD2 | TRBJ2-1
CASSLGGTLDLAFF | TGTGCCAGCAGCTTAGGAGGGACCCTGGATTTGGCTTTCTTT | TRBV11-2 | NA | NA | TRBJ1-1
CASRTSDRENTEAFF | TGTGCCAGCCGGACCTCCGACAGGGAGAACACTGAAGCTTTCTTT | TRBV2 | NA | TRBD1 | TRBJ1-1
CASSPESGLAAYNEQFF | TGTGCCAGCAGCCCGGAATCCGGACTAGCGGCCTACAATGAGCAGTTCTTC | TRBV11-3 | NA | TRBD2 | TRBJ2-1
CASSIVYQSRETQYF | TGTGCCAGTAGTATAGTGTACCAGAGTAGGGAGACCCAGTACTTC | TRBV19 | NA | NA | TRBJ2-5
CASSDWAQAYEQYF | TGTGCCAGCAGTGACTGGGCCCAGGCCTACGAGCAGTACTTC | TRBV2 | NA | NA | TRBJ2-7
CASQGDRDRGYEQYF | TGTGCCAGCCAGGGAGACCGGGACAGGGGCTACGAGCAGTACTTC | TRBV2 | NA | TRBD1 | TRBJ2-7
CASSLVAGGGSFSYEQYF | TGTGCCAGCAGCTTGGTGGCAGGAGGGGGGTCGTTCTCCTACGAGCAGTACTTC | TRBV5-6 | NA | NA | TRBJ2-7
CASSELAGFTDTQYF | TGTGCCAGCAGCGAACTAGCGGGCTTCACAGATACGCAGTATTTT | TRBV6-5 | once | TRBD2 | TRBJ2-3
CASSRRGTVENQPQHF | TGTGCCAGCAGTCGCAGAGGGACAGTCGAGAATCAGCCCCAGCATTTT | TRBV6-6 | NA | TRBD1 | TRBJ1-5
CAWSGTVVYTDTQYF | TGTGCCTGGAGTGGCACCGTGGTCTACACAGATACGCAGTATTTT | TRBV30 | NA | NA | TRBJ2-3
CASSSRGGKPGAFF | TGTGCCAGCAGTTCTCGGGGGGGGAAGCCGGGAGCTTTCTTT | TRBV28 | NA | NA | TRBJ1-1
CASSLNTGDGETQYF | TGTGCCAGCAGCTTGAATACGGGAGACGGAGAGACCCAGTACTTC | TRBV7-6 | NA | NA | TRBJ2-5
CASSGGSGSDQETQYF | TGTGCCAGCAGCGGGGGTAGCGGGAGCGATCAGGAGACCCAGTACTTC | TRBV7-3 | NA | TRBD2 | TRBJ2-5
CASRNGRAYEQYF | TGTGCCAGCCGGAACGGGCGGGCCTACGAGCAGTACTTC | TRBV28 | NA | NA | TRBJ2-7
CASSPTRPGGLADTQYF | TGTGCCAGCAGCCCCACTCGCCCAGGGGGGCTCGCAGATACGCAGTATTTT | TRBV14 | NA | NA | TRBJ2-3
CASRTTDSYGYTF | TGTGCCAGCAGGACGACGGATTCTTATGGCTACACCTTC | TRBV5-4 | NA | NA | TRBJ1-2
CATRVDWKYNEQFF | TGTGCCACCCGAGTGGACTGGAAATACAATGAGCAGTTCTTC | TRBV27 | NA | NA | TRBJ2-1
CASSQVTRDNEQFF | TGCGCCAGCAGCCAAGTCACCAGAGACAATGAGCAGTTCTTC | TRBV4-1 | once | NA | TRBJ2-1
CATVTDSGNTIYF | TGTGCCACGGTGACAGACTCTGGAAACACCATATATTTT | TRBV2 | NA | NA | TRBJ1-3
CASSQDRTSGYEQYF | TGCGCCAGCAGCCAAGACCGGACTAGCGGCTACGAGCAGTACTTC | TRBV4-3 | NA | TRBD2 | TRBJ2-7
CASSEQGAEYTEAFF | TGCGCCAGCAGCGAGCAGGGGGCGGAGTACACTGAAGCTTTCTTT | TRBV5-1 | NA | TRBD1 | TRBJ1-1
CASSEGGGGTYEQYF | TGTGCCAGCAGTGAAGGCGGAGGGGGGACCTACGAGCAGTACTTC | TRBV6-1 | NA | NA | TRBJ2-7
CASSLGRGYELGANVLTF | TGTGCCAGCAGCCTGGGCAGGGGTTACGAGTTAGGGGCCAACGTCCTGACTTTC | TRBV7-9 | NA | NA | TRBJ2-6
CASATAGELFF | TGTGCCAGCGCCACAGCCGGGGAGCTGTTTTTT | TRBV7-3 | NA | NA | TRBJ2-2